The 2 T cell receptor beta chains below were found in one sample sequenced in a study of regulatory and conventional T cells in RAG deficiency. Libraries were prepared by immunoSEQ multiplex PCR; TCRdb keeps only in-frame clonotypes and omits some of them. This table has more than 30,000 clones, around 89% appearing once. The same specimen was also included in a second study, on regulatory T cells. That paper states: Primers: 52 TRBV forward and 13 TRBJ reverse.

Sequences were obtained from CD8+ T cells sorted from blood. These receptors all come from a human donor in good health.

The rearrangement links TRBV14 to TRBJ2-1; 8 bases agree with TRBD1. CDR1 is SGHDN and CDR2 is FVKESK in the germline V gene. The CDR3 consists of 15 residues. The V segment lost 5 bases and the J segment 4 bases; nucleotides outside the gene matches: 7. CDR3 DNA: TGTGCCAGCAGCAAATCCGGGACAGGATACAATGAGCAGTTCTTC. Protein product: CASSKSGTGYNEQFF. Using reference TRBV14 and TRBJ2-1 for the parts outside the CDR3, the full variable domain is EAGVTQFPSHSVIEKGQTVTLRCDPISGHDNLYWYRRVMGKEIKFLLHFVKESKQDESGMPNNRFLAERTGGTYSTLKVQPAELEDSGVYFCASSKSGTGYNEQFFGPGTRLTVL.

This clone occurred a few times. The chain combines TRBV19 with TRBJ1-2; D unclear. The CDR3 runs to 14 residues. V was shortened by 5 bases and J by 4 bases, with 14 bases between the two germline ends. In germline, CDR1 is LNHDA, CDR2 SQIVND (reference sequence). The CDR3 here is CASSPGRASYGYTF. CDR3 bases: TGTGCCAGTAGTCCAGGACGGGCTAGCTATGGCTACACCTTC.